Shown below are 18 T cell receptor beta chains from a single sample sequenced in a study of read filtering for tumor transcriptome and immune sequencing. From about 400 ng of RNA, a library with molecular barcoded alpha/delta and beta/gamma adaptors was made. Each CDR3 protein gets one entry after TCRdb re-called the reads with MiXCR. The data contain around 130,000 distinct CDR3 sequences, 10% to 15% of them singletons. Material: a population of CD138-negative cells sorted from bone marrow. All receptors come from a donor at least 40 years old with multiple myeloma.

This clonotype turned up a few times. This may arise from a read error, as a much more abundant clone is one base away. V usage is TRBV6-2 or TRBV6-3 and J usage is TRBJ1-5; D not certain. This CDR3 is 14 amino acids long. Germline CDR1 MNHEY, CDR2 SVGEGT. The CDR3 is CASSYGDSNQPRHF. In DNA form, the CDR3 reads TGTGCCAGCAGTTACGGGGATAGCAATCAGCCCCGGCATTTT.

The chain has TRBV24-1 and TRBJ2-3; D may be TRBD2 (5 bases). Germline loops: CDR1 KGHDR, CDR2 SFDVKD. The CDR3 runs 14 residues. V shed 9 bases and J shed 0 bases, with 12 bases lying between them. CDR3 residues: CATEGGPSTDTQYF. CDR3 bases: TGTGCCACCGAAGGAGGACCTAGCACAGATACGCAGTATTTT.

This clonotype was seen repeatedly, ten times or more. This rearrangement joins TRBV27 to TRBJ2-3; 8 bases are a match to TRBD2. V was pared by 3 bases and J by 3 bases, with 11 bases of the junction left unmatched. CDR1 and CDR2 from the germline V gene are MNHEY and SMNVEV (reference sequence). This CDR3 region has 17 residues. The CDR3 region is CASSFRMAGGGTDTQYF. The CDR3 nucleotides are TGTGCCAGCAGTTTTCGGATGGCGGGAGGTGGAACAGATACGCAGTATTTT.

This clonotype was seen only a few times. A single base separates this from a much larger clone, so it may be a read error. The rearrangement uses TRBV29-1 and TRBJ2-3; 9 positions agree with TRBD2. The CDR3 length is 14 residues. Germline V gives CDR1 SQVTM, CDR2 ANQGSEA. This CDR3 reads CSVQRTSETGTQYF. The DNA for the CDR3 is TGCAGCGTCCAAAGGACTAGCGAAACAGGTACGCAGTATTTT.

Many counts were recorded for this clonotype. The rearrangement joins TRBV25-1 to TRBJ1-5; 8 nucleotides match TRBD1. The CDR3 contains 14 residues. From germline, CDR1 is MGHDK and CDR2 SYGVNS. V lost 3 bases to trimming and J lost 6 bases; unmatched junction nucleotides: 4. In DNA form, the CDR3 reads TGTGCCAGCAGTGACGCGACAGGGGTTCAGCCCCAGCATTTT. The encoded protein is CASSDATGVQPQHF.

A few counts support this clonotype. V is TRBV10-1 and J is TRBJ1-1, with D tentatively TRBD1 (6 bases). V was clipped by 7 bases and J by 2 bases, with 11 bases between them. The CDR3 runs 13 residues. Germline V gives CDR1 WNHNN, CDR2 SYGVQD (reference sequence). In nucleotides, the CDR3 is TGCGCCAGCACCGCACAGGGAAACACTGAAGCTTTCTTT. Its translation: CASTAQGNTEAFF.

A remark on this clonotype: A read error is possible here, since a much larger clone lies one base away. Since the CDR3 does not end with the conserved phenylalanine or tryptophan, this likely comes from a read error. The genes are TRBV6-1 and TRBJ2-1; TRBD1 matches at 9 bases. In germline, CDR1 is MNHNS, CDR2 SASEGT. J was trimmed by 2 bases and V by 1 base; bases with no gene match: 3. The CDR3 has 16 amino acids. This CDR3 reads CASSEDGTGTYNEQFL. The CDR3 bases are TGTGCCAGCAGTGAAGACGGGACAGGGACCTACAATGAGCAGTTCCTC.

Many counts were recorded for this clonotype. This chain links TRBV5-1 with TRBJ2-7; D possibly corresponds to TRBD2 (6 bases). Germline V gene sequence: CDR1 SGHRS, CDR2 YFSETQ. CDR3 length equals 13 residues. Deletions cut 1 base from V and 3 bases from J, with 8 bases between. The CDR3 nucleotides read TGCGCCAGCAGCTTGTCGGGGGACTACGAGCAGTACTTC. Encoded protein: CASSLSGDYEQYF. Full variable domain (outside the CDR3, taken from reference TRBV5-1 and TRBJ2-7): KAGVTQTPRYLIKTRGQQVTLSCSPISGHRSVSWYQQTPGQGLQFLFEYFSETQRNKGNFPGRFSGRQFSNSRSEMNVSTLELGDSALYLCASSLSGDYEQYFGPGTRLTVT.

This clonotype was counted many times. The chain uses TRBV20-1 and TRBJ1-1; D is unresolved. In germline, CDR1 is DFQATT, CDR2 SNEGSKA (reference sequence). There are 15 residues in the CDR3. V gave up 7 bases and J gave up 4 bases, with 22 bases separating them. This chain's CDR3 is CSVAKEVQAPTEAFF. CDR3 in DNA: TGCAGTGTCGCCAAAGAGGTCCAGGCCCCCACTGAAGCTTTCTTT.

The rearrangement joins TRBV28 to TRBJ2-7, with 8 bases aligning to TRBD2. Losses at the gene ends were 3 bases for V and 7 bases for J; bases not matched to a gene: 8. Germline V gene sequence: CDR1 MDHEN, CDR2 SYDVKM. This CDR3 spans 14 amino acids. This CDR3 is CASSFWSGSGEQYF. DNA of the CDR3: TGTGCCAGCAGTTTTTGGAGCGGGAGTGGAGAGCAGTACTTC.

In the case of this clonotype: A read error may account for a junction end that differs from germline. The V gene is TRBV20-1, the J gene TRBJ2-3; no clear D gene. The CDR3 consists of 16 residues. CDR1 and CDR2 (germline): DFQATT, SNEGSKA (reference sequence). The CDR3 region is CSAREQKSRGTDMQYF. CDR3 bases: TGCAGTGCTAGAGAGCAGAAAAGCAGAGGCACAGATATGCAGTATTTT.

This clonotype was seen a handful of times. A much larger clone lies one base from this, so it may be a read error. The chain recombines TRBV30 with TRBJ2-3, with D maybe TRBD2 (6 bases). Germline V gene lookup returns CDR1 GTSNPN and CDR2 SVGIG (reference sequence). Trimming pared 7 bases from V and 0 bases from J, leaving 14 bases between. This CDR3 is built from 14 residues. The CDR3 loop is CAYDSGASTDTQYF. The DNA of the CDR3 is TGTGCCTATGATAGCGGAGCTAGCACAGATACGCAGTATTTT.

There are a few counts of this clonotype. The chain recombines TRBV6-5 with TRBJ1-1; perhaps TRBD1 as D (5 bases). Per the germline V gene, CDR1 is MNHEY and CDR2 is SVGAGI. The CDR3 consists of 14 residues. Trimming pared 5 bases from V and 2 bases from J, leaving 12 bases between. CDR3 in amino acids: CASSQEGLNTEAFF. CDR3 nucleotides: TGTGCCAGCAGTCAAGAGGGGTTAAACACTGAAGCTTTCTTT.

This clonotype showed up many times. The chain links TRBV5-1 to TRBJ2-2; the match to TRBD1 covers 7 bases. This CDR3 is built from 16 residues. Germline CDR1 is SGHRS and CDR2 is YFSETQ. V shed 0 bases and J 4 bases; nucleotides not matched to a gene: 6. CDR3: CASSLGGGRGTGELFF. CDR3 nucleotides: TGCGCCAGCAGCTTGGGAGGGGGCCGTGGCACCGGGGAGCTGTTTTTT. Drawing the rest from reference TRBV5-1 and TRBJ2-2, the complete variable domain is KAGVTQTPRYLIKTRGQQVTLSCSPISGHRSVSWYQQTPGQGLQFLFEYFSETQRNKGNFPGRFSGRQFSNSRSEMNVSTLELGDSALYLCASSLGGGRGTGELFFGEGSRLTVL.

This clonotype was counted at least ten times. This chain connects TRBV20-1 to TRBJ2-3; 11 bases map to TRBD2. CDR3 length: 16 residues. V lost 6 bases and J lost 0; bases outside the gene matches: 8. Germline CDR1 is DFQATT and CDR2 is SNEGSKA (reference sequence). CDR3 sequence reads: CSARTSGSFSTDTQYF. Here the CDR3 DNA reads TGCAGTGCACGGACTAGCGGGTCGTTTAGCACAGATACGCAGTATTTT.

Comment on this clonotype: A clone one base away is much larger, so this may be a read error. The rearrangement joins TRBV6-1 to TRBJ2-6; D unclear. In germline, CDR1 is MNHNS, CDR2 SASEGT. The CDR3 sequence is 15 residues long. As DNA, the CDR3 is TGTGCCAGCGGTGAAGCGAGCTCTGGGGCCAACGTCCTGACTTTC. Protein sequence: CASGEASSGANVLTF.

About this clonotype: This is likely a read error, given that the CDR3 carries no conserved phenylalanine or tryptophan at its end. Because the CDR3's place on the DNA is in doubt, the DNA is left out and the CDR3 is given as listed by TCRdb. The rearrangement uses TRBV29-1 and TRBJ2-1; the DNA was not compared with TRBD2, the D call given in the table. The CDR3 totals 13 residues, both ends included. The germline V gene encodes CDR1 SQVTM and CDR2 ANQGSEA. This CDR3 reads CSARPREGIEQLY.

This clonotype was seen only a few times. This chain links TRBV3-1 with TRBJ2-3; D is possibly TRBD2 (5 bases). Trimming took off 3 bases at V and 4 bases at J, with 8 bases between the two ends. CDR1 is LGHDT and CDR2 is YNNKEL in the germline V gene (reference sequence). The CDR3 extends over 13 amino acids. The CDR3 bases are TGTGCCAGCAGCCAGGCCGGGGCAGATACGCAGTATTTT. It yields the protein CASSQAGADTQYF.